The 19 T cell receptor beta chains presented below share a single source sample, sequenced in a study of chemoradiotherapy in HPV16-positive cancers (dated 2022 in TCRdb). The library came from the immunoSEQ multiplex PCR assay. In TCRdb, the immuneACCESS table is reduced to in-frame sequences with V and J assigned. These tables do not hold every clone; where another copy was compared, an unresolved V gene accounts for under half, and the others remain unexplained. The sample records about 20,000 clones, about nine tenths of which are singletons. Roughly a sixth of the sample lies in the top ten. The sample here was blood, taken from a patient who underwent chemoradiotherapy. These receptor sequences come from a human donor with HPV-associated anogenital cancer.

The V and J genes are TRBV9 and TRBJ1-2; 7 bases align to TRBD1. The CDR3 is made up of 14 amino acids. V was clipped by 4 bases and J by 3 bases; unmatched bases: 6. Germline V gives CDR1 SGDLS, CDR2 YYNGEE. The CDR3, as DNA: TGTGCCAGCAGCTTGCAGGGGGGGTACTATGGCTACACCTTC. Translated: CASSLQGGYYGYTF.

The CDR3: CASSQDYVGTQYF. The CDR3 nucleotides read TGTGCCAGCAGCCAGGACTACGTGGGGACCCAGTACTTC. The chain couples TRBV11-2 to TRBJ2-5; possible D gene TRBD2, 6 bases. Between the trimmed V and J ends, which lost 5 bases and 7 bases, there was a span of 14 bases. CDR3 length equals 13 residues. Germline CDR1 and CDR2: SGHAT and FQNNGV.

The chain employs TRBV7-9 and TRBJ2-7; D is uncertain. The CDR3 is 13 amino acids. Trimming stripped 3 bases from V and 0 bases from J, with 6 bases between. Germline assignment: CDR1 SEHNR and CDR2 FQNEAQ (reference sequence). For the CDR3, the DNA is TGTGCCAGCAGCTTGTTAGCCTCCTACGAGCAGTACTTC. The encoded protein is CASSLLASYEQYF.

The CDR3 region has the DNA TGTGCCAGCAGCGACCCCGACAGGTACCCCTACGAGCAGTACTTC. Protein product: CASSDPDRYPYEQYF. The rearrangement uses TRBV9 and TRBJ2-7; the D gene is possibly TRBD1 (6 bases). V lost 3 bases, J lost 2 bases, and 15 bases lay in between. The CDR3 spans 15 residues. The germline V gene encodes CDR1 SGDLS and CDR2 YYNGEE.

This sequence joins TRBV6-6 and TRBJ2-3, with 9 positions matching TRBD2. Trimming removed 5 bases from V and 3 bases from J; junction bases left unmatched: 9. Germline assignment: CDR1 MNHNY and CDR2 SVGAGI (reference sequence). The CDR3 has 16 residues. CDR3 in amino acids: CASSPLVAGVTDTQYF. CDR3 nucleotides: TGTGCCAGCAGTCCCCTTGTAGCGGGAGTAACAGATACGCAGTATTTT.

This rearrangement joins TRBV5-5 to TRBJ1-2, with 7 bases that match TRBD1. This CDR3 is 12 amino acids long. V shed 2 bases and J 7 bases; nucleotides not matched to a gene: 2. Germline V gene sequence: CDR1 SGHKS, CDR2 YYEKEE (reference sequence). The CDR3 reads CASSFGTVGYTF. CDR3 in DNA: TGTGCCAGCAGCTTCGGGACAGTTGGCTACACCTTC. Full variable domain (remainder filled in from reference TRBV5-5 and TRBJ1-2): DAGVTQSPTHLIKTRGQQVTLRCSPISGHKSVSWYQQVLGQGPQFIFQYYEKEERGRGNFPDRFSARQFPNYSSELNVNALLLGDSALYLCASSFGTVGYTFGSGTRLTVV.

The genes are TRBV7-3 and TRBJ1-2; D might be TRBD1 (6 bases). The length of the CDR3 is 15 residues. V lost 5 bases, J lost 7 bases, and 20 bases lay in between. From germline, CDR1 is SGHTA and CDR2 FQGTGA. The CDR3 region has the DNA TGTGCCAGCAGCGTGACAGGCGGACGGGCGGCTGGCTACACCTTC. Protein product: CASSVTGGRAAGYTF.

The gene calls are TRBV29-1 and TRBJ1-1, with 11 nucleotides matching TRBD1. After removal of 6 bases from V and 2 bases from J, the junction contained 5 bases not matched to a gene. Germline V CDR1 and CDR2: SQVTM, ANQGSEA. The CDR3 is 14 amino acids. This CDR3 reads CSVGGTGGNTEAFF. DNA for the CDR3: TGCAGCGTGGGGGGGACAGGGGGAAACACTGAAGCTTTCTTT.

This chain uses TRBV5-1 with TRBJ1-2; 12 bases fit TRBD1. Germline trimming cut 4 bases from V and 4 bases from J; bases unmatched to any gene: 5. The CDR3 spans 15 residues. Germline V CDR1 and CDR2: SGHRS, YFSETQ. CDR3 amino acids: CASSPGTGGAYGYTF. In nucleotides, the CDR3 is TGCGCCAGCAGCCCCGGGACAGGGGGCGCCTATGGCTACACCTTC.

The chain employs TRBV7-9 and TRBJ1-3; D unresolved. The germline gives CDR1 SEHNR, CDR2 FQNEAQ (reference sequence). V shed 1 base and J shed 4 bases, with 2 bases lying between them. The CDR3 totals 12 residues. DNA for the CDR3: TGTGCCAGCAGCTTAGGGGGAAACACCATATATTTT. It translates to CASSLGGNTIYF. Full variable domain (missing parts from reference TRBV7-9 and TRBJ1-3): DTGVSQNPRHKITKRGQNVTFRCDPISEHNRLYWYRQTLGQGPEFLTYFQNEAQLEKSRLLSDRFSAERPKGSFSTLEIQRTEQGDSAMYLCASSLGGNTIYFGEGSWLTVV.

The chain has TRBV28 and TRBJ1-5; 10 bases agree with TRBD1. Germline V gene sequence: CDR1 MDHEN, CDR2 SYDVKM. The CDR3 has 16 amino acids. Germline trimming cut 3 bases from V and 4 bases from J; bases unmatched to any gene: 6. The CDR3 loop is CASSFPGQGGNQPQHF. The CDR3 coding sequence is TGTGCCAGCAGTTTCCCCGGACAGGGGGGGAATCAGCCCCAGCATTTT.

The CDR3 spells CASNPVLSDTQYF. In DNA form, the CDR3 reads TGTGCCAGCAACCCCGTCTTATCTGATACGCAGTATTTT. The chain employs TRBV9 and TRBJ2-3; D gene uncertain. The ends were cut back, 6 bases at V and 6 bases at J, with 14 bases in the middle. This CDR3 is built from 13 residues. Germline-derived CDR1 and CDR2 are SGDLS and YYNGEE.

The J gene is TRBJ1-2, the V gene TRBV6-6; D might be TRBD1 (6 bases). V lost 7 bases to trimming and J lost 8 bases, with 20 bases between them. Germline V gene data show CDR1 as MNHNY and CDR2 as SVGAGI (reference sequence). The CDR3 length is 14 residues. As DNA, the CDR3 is TGTGCCAGCAACAATCCCCAGGGGAGGGGAGGCTACACCTTC. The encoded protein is CASNNPQGRGGYTF.

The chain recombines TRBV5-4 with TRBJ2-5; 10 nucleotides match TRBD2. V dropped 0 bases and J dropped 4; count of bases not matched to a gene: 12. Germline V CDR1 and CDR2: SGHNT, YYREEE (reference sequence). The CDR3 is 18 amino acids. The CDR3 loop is CASSLVESSGSGLETQYF. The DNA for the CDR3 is TGTGCCAGCAGCTTGGTGGAGTCTAGCGGGAGCGGATTAGAGACCCAGTACTTC.

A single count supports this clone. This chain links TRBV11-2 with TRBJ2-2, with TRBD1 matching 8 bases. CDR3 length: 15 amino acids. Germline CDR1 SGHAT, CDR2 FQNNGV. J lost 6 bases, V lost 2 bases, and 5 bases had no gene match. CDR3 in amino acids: CASSLLQGAPGELFF. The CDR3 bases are TGTGCCAGCAGCTTACTTCAGGGGGCTCCCGGGGAGCTGTTTTTT.

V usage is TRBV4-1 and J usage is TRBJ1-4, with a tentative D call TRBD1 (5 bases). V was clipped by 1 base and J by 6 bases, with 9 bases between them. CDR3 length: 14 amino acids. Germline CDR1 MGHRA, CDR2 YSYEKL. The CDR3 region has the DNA TGCGCCAGCAGCCAAGGGGGGGGACATGAAAAACTGTTTTTT. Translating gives CASSQGGGHEKLFF.

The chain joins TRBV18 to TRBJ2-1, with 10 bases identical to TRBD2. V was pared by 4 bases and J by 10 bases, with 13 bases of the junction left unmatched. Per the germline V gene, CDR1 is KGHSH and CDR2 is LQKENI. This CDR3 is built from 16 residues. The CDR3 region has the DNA TGTGCCAGCTCACGCTCCGGGACTAGCGCCTTGGGGGAGCAGTTCTTC. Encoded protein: CASSRSGTSALGEQFF.

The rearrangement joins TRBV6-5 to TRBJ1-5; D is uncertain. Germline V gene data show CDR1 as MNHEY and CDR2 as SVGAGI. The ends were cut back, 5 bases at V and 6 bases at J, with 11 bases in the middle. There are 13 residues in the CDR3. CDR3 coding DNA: TGTGCCAGCAGTGACGGACGGGGTCAGCCCCAGCATTTT. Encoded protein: CASSDGRGQPQHF.

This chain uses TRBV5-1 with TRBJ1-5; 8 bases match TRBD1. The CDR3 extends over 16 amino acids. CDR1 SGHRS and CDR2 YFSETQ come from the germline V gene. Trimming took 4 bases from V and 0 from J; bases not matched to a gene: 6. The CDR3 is CASSPGTGNSNQPQHF. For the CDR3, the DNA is TGCGCCAGCAGCCCCGGGACAGGAAATAGCAATCAGCCCCAGCATTTT.